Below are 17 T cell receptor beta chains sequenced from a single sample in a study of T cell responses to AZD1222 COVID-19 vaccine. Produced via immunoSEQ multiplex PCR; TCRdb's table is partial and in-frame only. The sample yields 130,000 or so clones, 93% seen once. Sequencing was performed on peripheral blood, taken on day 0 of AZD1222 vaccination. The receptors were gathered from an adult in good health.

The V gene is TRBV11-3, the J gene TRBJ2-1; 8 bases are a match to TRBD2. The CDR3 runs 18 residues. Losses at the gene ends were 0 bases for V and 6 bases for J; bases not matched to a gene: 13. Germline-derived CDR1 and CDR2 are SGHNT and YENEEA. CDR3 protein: CASSLDPVLAGGINEQFF. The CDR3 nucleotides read TGTGCCAGCAGCTTAGATCCCGTACTGGCGGGGGGAATCAATGAGCAGTTCTTC.

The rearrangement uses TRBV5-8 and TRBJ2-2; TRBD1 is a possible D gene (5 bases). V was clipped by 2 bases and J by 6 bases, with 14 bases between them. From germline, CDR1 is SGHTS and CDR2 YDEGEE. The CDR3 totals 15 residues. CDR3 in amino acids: CASSFQGSGPGELFF. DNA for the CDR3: TGTGCCAGCAGCTTCCAGGGTTCGGGTCCCGGGGAGCTGTTTTTT.

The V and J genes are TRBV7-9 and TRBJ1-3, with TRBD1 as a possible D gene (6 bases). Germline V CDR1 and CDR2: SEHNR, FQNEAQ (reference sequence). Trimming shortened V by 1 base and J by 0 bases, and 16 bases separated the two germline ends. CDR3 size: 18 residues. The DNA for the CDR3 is TGTGCCAGCAGCTTAGTGGAACAAACAGGGTTCTCTGGAAACACCATATATTTT. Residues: CASSLVEQTGFSGNTIYF.

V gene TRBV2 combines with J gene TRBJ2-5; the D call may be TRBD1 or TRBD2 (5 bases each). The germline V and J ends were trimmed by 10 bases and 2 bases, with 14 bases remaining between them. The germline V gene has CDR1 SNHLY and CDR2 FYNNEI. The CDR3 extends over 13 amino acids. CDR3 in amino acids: CATPREQQETQYF. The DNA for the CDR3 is TGTGCCACCCCCAGGGAGCAACAAGAGACCCAGTACTTC.

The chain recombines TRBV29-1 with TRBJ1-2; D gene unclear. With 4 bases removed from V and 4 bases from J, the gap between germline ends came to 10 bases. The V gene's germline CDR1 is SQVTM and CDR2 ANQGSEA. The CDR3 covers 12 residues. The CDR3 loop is CSVARESYGYTF. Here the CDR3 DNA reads TGCAGCGTTGCCAGAGAAAGCTATGGCTACACCTTC.

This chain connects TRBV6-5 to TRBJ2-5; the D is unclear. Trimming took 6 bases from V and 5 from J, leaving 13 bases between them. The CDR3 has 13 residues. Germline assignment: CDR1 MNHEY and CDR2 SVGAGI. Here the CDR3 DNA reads TGTGCCAGCAGCTTGCCCCCTTTCGAGACCCAGTACTTC. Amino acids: CASSLPPFETQYF.

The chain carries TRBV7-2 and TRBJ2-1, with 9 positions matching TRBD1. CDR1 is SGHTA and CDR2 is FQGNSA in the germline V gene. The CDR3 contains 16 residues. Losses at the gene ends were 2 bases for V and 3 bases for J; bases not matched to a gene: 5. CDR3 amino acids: CASSLYWDRDYNEQFF. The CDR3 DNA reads TGTGCCAGCAGCTTATACTGGGACAGGGACTACAATGAGCAGTTCTTC.

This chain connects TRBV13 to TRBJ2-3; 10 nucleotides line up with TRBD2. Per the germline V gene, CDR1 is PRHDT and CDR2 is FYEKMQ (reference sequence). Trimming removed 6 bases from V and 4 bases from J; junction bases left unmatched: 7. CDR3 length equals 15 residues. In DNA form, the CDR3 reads TGTGCCAGCAGTTCCCTGGGACTAGCGTCAGATACGCAGTATTTT. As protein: CASSSLGLASDTQYF.

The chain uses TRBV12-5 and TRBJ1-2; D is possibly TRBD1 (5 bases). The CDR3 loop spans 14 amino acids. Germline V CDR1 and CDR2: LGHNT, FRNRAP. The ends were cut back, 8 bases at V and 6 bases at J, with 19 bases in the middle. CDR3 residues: CASRLEGFLNGYTF. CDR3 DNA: TGTGCTAGTCGCTTGGAGGGGTTTCTAAATGGCTACACCTTC.

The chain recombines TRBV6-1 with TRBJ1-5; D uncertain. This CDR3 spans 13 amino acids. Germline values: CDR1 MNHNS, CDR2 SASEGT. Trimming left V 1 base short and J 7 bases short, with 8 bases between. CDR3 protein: CASSEGAGQPQHF. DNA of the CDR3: TGTGCCAGCAGTGAAGGGGCGGGCCAGCCCCAGCATTTT.

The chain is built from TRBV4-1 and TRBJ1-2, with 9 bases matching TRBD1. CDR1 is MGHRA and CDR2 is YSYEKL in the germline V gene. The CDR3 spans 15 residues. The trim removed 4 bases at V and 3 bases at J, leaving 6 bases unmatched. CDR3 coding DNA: TGCGCCAGCAGCCCTCGGACAGGGGCGGACTATGGCTACACCTTC. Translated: CASSPRTGADYGYTF.

The CDR3 DNA follows: TGTGCCAGCAGCTCAATAGCGGGAAATGAGCAGTTCTTC. Amino acid sequence: CASSSIAGNEQFF. V usage is TRBV13 and J usage is TRBJ2-1, with 8 bases lining up with TRBD2. V shed 4 bases and J 7 bases; nucleotides not matched to a gene: 3. This CDR3 spans 13 amino acids. Germline CDR1 and CDR2: PRHDT and FYEKMQ (reference sequence).

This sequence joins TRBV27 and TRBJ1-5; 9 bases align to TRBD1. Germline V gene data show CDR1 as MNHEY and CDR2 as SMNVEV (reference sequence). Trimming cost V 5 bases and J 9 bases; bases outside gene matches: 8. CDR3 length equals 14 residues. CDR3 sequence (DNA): TGTGCCAGCAGTATAGACAGGGGGGATGGGCCCCAGCATTTT. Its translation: CASSIDRGDGPQHF.

The CDR3, as DNA: TGTGCCACCAGCAGAGAAGGGGGCAGCTTGAACACTGAAGCTTTCTTT. It yields the protein CATSREGGSLNTEAFF. The chain employs TRBV15 and TRBJ1-1; 7 bases line up with TRBD1. Losses at the gene ends were 0 bases for V and 0 bases for J; bases not matched to a gene: 4. This CDR3 contains 16 residues. Germline CDR1 and CDR2: LNHNV and YYDKDF (reference sequence).

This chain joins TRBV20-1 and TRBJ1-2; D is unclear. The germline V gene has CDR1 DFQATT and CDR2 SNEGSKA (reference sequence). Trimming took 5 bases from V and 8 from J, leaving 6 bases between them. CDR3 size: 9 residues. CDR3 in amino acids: CSAGGGYTF. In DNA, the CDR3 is TGCAGTGCTGGCGGGGGCTACACCTTC.

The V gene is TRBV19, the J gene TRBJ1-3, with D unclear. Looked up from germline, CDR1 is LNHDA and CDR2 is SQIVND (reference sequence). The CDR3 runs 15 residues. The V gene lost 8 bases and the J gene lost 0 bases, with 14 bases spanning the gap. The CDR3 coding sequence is TGTGCCAGTCGAGGACCTTGGAACTCTGGAAACACCATATATTTT. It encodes CASRGPWNSGNTIYF.

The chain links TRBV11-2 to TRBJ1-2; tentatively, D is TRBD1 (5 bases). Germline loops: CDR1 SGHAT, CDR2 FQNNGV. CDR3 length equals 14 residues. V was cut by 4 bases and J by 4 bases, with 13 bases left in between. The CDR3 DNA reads TGTGCCAGCAGCTCAAAGGACCAGGGCTATGGCTACACCTTC. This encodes CASSSKDQGYGYTF. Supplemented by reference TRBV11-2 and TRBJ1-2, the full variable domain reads EAGVAQSPRYKIIEKRQSVAFWCNPISGHATLYWYQQILGQGPKLLIQFQNNGVVDDSQLPKDRFSAERLKGVDSTLKIQPAKLEDSAVYLCASSSKDQGYGYTFGSGTRLTVV.